These 19 T cell receptor beta chains originate from one sample sequenced in a study of a mutant IDH1 vaccine in newly diagnosed glioma. Time point meaning: week 47, end of study. The vaccine gave 300 ug of a 20-mer mutant IDH1 peptide subcutaneously per dose. Libraries were prepared by immunoSEQ multiplex PCR; TCRdb keeps only in-frame clonotypes and omits some of them. Found here are around 50,000 clones, about 81% of them singletons; the top ten hold about 4.5%. For these TCRs, the target antigens are not known. The material was PBMCs, obtained from a glioma patient whose treatment included an IDH1 peptide vaccine. The origin of the receptors is a woman aged 30 to 39 with glioma. Some clones in this sample may be carry-over from other donors' samples.

The chain recombines TRBV15 with TRBJ1-1; 11 bases fit TRBD1. Germline CDR1 reads LNHNV; CDR2 reads YYDKDF (reference sequence). This CDR3 region has 15 residues. With 1 base clipped from V and 4 bases from J, the junction kept 2 bases outside the gene matches. The CDR3 loop reads CATSRGGTGGTEAFF. The CDR3 DNA sequence: TGTGCCACCAGCAGAGGCGGGACAGGGGGCACTGAAGCTTTCTTT.

V usage is TRBV6-8 and J usage is TRBJ2-5; unclear D gene. V shed 0 bases and J shed 7 bases, with 9 bases lying between them. The CDR3 spans 13 residues. Germline values: CDR1 MNHGY, CDR2 SAAAGT. The CDR3 nucleotides read TGTGCCAGCAGTTACTCCCCGTCAGGGACCCAGTACTTC. This gives the protein CASSYSPSGTQYF.

The chain uses TRBV10-3 and TRBJ1-3, with D tentatively TRBD1 (5 bases). Germline V gene sequence: CDR1 ENHRY, CDR2 SYGVKD. V lost 2 bases and J 0 bases, leaving 14 bases between the germline ends. The CDR3 has 17 residues. The CDR3 reads CAISERGGGISGNTIYF. CDR3 bases: TGTGCCATCAGTGAGAGGGGAGGCGGAATCTCTGGAAACACCATATATTTT.

This sequence joins TRBV4-2 and TRBJ1-2; 7 nucleotides agree with TRBD1. J gave up 4 bases and V 4 bases, and 9 bases lay outside the gene matches. The CDR3 runs 15 residues. Germline V gene data show CDR1 as LGHNA and CDR2 as YNFKEQ. CDR3 nucleotides: TGTGCCAGCAGCCCGAATGGGGACAGCTCCTATGGCTACACCTTC. Protein sequence: CASSPNGDSSYGYTF.

The chain combines TRBV12-5 with TRBJ1-2, with D unresolved. Trimming removed 6 bases at V and 5 bases at J, with 19 bases between. The CDR3 runs 15 residues. From germline, CDR1 is LGHNT and CDR2 FRNRAP. The CDR3 sequence: CASGWGTAPRYGYTF. In DNA, the CDR3 is TGTGCTAGTGGCTGGGGAACAGCCCCTAGGTATGGCTACACCTTC.

The J gene is TRBJ1-1, the V gene TRBV14; TRBD1 is a possible D gene (6 bases). Trimming cost V 1 base and J 6 bases, with 9 bases left between them. The V gene's germline CDR1 is SGHDN and CDR2 FVKESK. CDR3 size: 13 residues. The chain's CDR3 is CASSQVGGSEAFF. In DNA form, the CDR3 reads TGTGCCAGCAGCCAAGTAGGGGGATCTGAAGCTTTCTTT. The full variable domain, its missing parts supplied by reference TRBV14 and TRBJ1-1, is EAGVTQFPSHSVIEKGQTVTLRCDPISGHDNLYWYRRVMGKEIKFLLHFVKESKQDESGMPNNRFLAERTGGTYSTLKVQPAELEDSGVYFCASSQVGGSEAFFGQGTRLTVV.

The CDR3 sequence: CASSHRDSLNEQYF. DNA of the CDR3: TGTGCCAGCAGCCACCGGGACAGCCTTAACGAGCAGTACTTC. The V and J genes are TRBV7-9 and TRBJ2-7, with 7 bases aligning to TRBD1. The CDR3 spans 14 residues. V shed 5 bases, J shed 5 bases, and the junction held 9 bases outside the gene matches. CDR1 SEHNR and CDR2 FQNEAQ come from the germline V gene (reference sequence).

The rearrangement uses TRBV7-6 and TRBJ2-7, with 10 bases identical to TRBD2. The junction had 4 bases not matched to a gene; V was cut back by 1 base and J by 4 bases. The CDR3 loop spans 15 amino acids. The germline V gene has CDR1 SGHVS and CDR2 FNYEAQ. CDR3 sequence (DNA): TGTGCCAGCAGCTTAGGCTCTAGCGGGAGTTACGAGCAGTACTTC. Translation: CASSLGSSGSYEQYF.

The chain is built from TRBV29-1 and TRBJ1-2, with 9 bases fitting TRBD1. V lost 1 base, J lost 8 bases, and 2 bases stayed unmatched. The CDR3 is made up of 12 amino acids. Germline CDR1 is SQVTM and CDR2 is ANQGSEA. The CDR3 region has the DNA TGCAGCGTTGAAGGGACAGGGGACGGCTACACCTTC. It codes for CSVEGTGDGYTF.

The V call is TRBV15, the J call TRBJ2-5, with 8 positions matching TRBD1. There are 17 residues in the CDR3. The germline CDR1 and CDR2 sequences are LNHNV and YYDKDF (reference sequence). V shed 4 bases and J 5 bases; nucleotides not matched to a gene: 15. CDR3 residues: CATSTLIRTGFWETQYF. The CDR3 DNA reads TGTGCCACCAGCACTCTCATCAGGACAGGGTTCTGGGAGACCCAGTACTTC.

The chain has TRBV9 and TRBJ1-5; D ambiguous. V gave up 4 bases and J gave up 9 bases, with 14 bases separating them. CDR3 size: 13 residues. Germline V gene sequence: CDR1 SGDLS, CDR2 YYNGEE. The chain's CDR3 is CASSQSANRPQHF. The CDR3 coding sequence is TGTGCCAGCAGCCAGTCCGCCAATAGGCCCCAGCATTTT.

The chain has TRBV5-1 and TRBJ1-1, with D uncertain. The V end was cut by 7 bases, the J end by 1 base, with 14 bases between. This CDR3 has 14 amino acids. Germline lookup yields CDR1 SGHRS and CDR2 YFSETQ. In DNA form, the CDR3 reads TGCGCCAGCGCCCCAACCCACGGGAACACTGAAGCTTTCTTT. Residues: CASAPTHGNTEAFF. The whole variable domain, remainder taken from reference TRBV5-1 and TRBJ1-1, is KAGVTQTPRYLIKTRGQQVTLSCSPISGHRSVSWYQQTPGQGLQFLFEYFSETQRNKGNFPGRFSGRQFSNSRSEMNVSTLELGDSALYLCASAPTHGNTEAFFGQGTRLTVV.

The chain carries TRBV27 and TRBJ1-2; no clear D. V was cut by 5 bases and J by 2 bases, with 15 bases left in between. This CDR3 has 15 residues. CDR1 and CDR2 (germline): MNHEY, SMNVEV (reference sequence). CDR3 sequence: CASSQRPHRNYGYTF. DNA of the CDR3: TGTGCCAGCAGTCAAAGACCCCACCGGAACTATGGCTACACCTTC.

The V gene is TRBV2, the J gene TRBJ1-3, with TRBD1 as a possible D gene (5 bases). Deletions cut 3 bases from V and 0 bases from J, with 6 bases between. Germline-derived CDR1 and CDR2 are SNHLY and FYNNEI. The CDR3 covers 14 residues. For the CDR3, the DNA is TGTGCCAGCAGTGAGGGGCCCTCTGGAAACACCATATATTTT. Translating gives CASSEGPSGNTIYF.

This clone was seen only once. This sequence joins TRBV2 and TRBJ2-7; D is unclear. This CDR3 region has 11 residues. The V end was cut by 1 base, the J end by 9 bases, with 7 bases between. Germline CDR1 SNHLY, CDR2 FYNNEI. The CDR3 DNA is TGTGCCAGCAGTGAAGACTCGGTGCAGTACTTC. Encoded protein: CASSEDSVQYF.

This chain uses TRBV30 with TRBJ2-1; tentative D call: TRBD1 (5 bases). The germline gives CDR1 GTSNPN, CDR2 SVGIG (reference sequence). Between the trimmed V and J ends, which lost 5 bases and 4 bases, there was a span of 15 bases. The CDR3 is 14 residues long. The chain's CDR3 is CAWGRGLGYNEQFF. As DNA, the CDR3 is TGTGCCTGGGGAAGGGGCCTAGGTTACAATGAGCAGTTCTTC. Full variable domain (outside the CDR3, taken from reference TRBV30 and TRBJ2-1): SQTIHQWPATLVQPVGSPLSLECTVEGTSNPNLYWYRQAAGRGLQLLFYSVGIGQISSEVPQNLSASRPQDRQFILSSKKLLLSDSGFYLCAWGRGLGYNEQFFGPGTRLTVL.

CDR3: CAWTAGRSSGNTIYF. The CDR3 nucleotides read TGTGCCTGGACCGCGGGACGCTCCTCTGGAAACACCATATATTTT. V gene TRBV30 combines with J gene TRBJ1-3; possible D gene TRBD1, 5 bases. V was shortened by 4 bases and J by 0 bases, with 13 bases between the two germline ends. The CDR3 spans 15 residues. Germline V gene sequence: CDR1 GTSNPN, CDR2 SVGIG (reference sequence).

The rearrangement uses TRBV6-5 and TRBJ2-2; D might be TRBD2 (5 bases). This CDR3 is 15 amino acids long. The V end lost 6 bases, the J end lost 1 base, and 12 bases lay between the germline ends. Germline CDR1 reads MNHEY; CDR2 reads SVGAGI. The CDR3 is CASRKLAWNTGELFF. The CDR3 bases are TGTGCCAGCAGAAAGTTAGCGTGGAACACCGGGGAGCTGTTTTTT.

As to this clone: A junction boundary mismatches the germline segment, possibly from a read error. The CDR3 nucleotides are TGTGCTAGCAGCTCACAATATAACGGACAGGGAATTGCCGGGGAGCTGTTTTTT. Residues: CASSSQYNGQGIAGELFF. J is TRBJ2-2 and V is TRBV7-7, with 8 positions matching TRBD1. Germline-derived CDR1 and CDR2 are SSHAT and FNYEAQ (reference sequence). The CDR3 spans 18 residues.